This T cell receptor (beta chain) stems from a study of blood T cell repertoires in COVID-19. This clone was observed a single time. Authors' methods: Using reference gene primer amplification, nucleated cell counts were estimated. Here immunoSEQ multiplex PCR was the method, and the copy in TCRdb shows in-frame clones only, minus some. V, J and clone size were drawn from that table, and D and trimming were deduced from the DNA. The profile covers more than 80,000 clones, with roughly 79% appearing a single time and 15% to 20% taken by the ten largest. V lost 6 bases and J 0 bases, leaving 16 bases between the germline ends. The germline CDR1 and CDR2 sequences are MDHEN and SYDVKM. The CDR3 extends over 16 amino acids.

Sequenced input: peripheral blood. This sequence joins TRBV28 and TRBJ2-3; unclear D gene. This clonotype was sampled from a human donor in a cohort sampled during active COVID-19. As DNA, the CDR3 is TGTGCCAGCAGCCAATTTAACGGGTATAGCACAGATACGCAGTATTTT. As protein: CASSQFNGYSTDTQYF.